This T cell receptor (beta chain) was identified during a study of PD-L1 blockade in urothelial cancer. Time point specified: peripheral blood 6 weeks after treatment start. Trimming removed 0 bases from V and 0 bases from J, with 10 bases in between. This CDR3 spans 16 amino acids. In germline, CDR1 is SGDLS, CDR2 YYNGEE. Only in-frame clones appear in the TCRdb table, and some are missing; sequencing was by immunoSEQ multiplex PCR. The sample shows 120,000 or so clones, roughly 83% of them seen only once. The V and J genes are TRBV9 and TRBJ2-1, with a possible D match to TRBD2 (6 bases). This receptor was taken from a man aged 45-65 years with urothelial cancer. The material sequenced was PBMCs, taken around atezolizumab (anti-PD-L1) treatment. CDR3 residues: CASSVAGGNSYNEQFF. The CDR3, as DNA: TGTGCCAGCAGCGTAGCAGGCGGGAACTCCTACAATGAGCAGTTCTTC.